These 18 T cell receptor beta chains share one sample of origin, sequenced in a study of blood T cell repertoires in COVID-19. Profiled with immunoSEQ multiplex PCR; TCRdb holds only in-frame clones, not every one. The sample includes under 450,000 clones, around 83% of them seen just once. The sequenced sample consisted of PBMCs or T cells enriched from blood (not recorded which). Every receptor here comes from a woman aged 50 to 60 who had recovered from COVID-19.

CDR3 protein: CASSWAGRSLYF. In DNA, the CDR3 is TGTGCCAGCAGTTGGGCGGGTAGAAGTCTGTACTTC. The rearrangement joins TRBV6-2 or TRBV6-3 to TRBJ2-7; maybe TRBD2 (5 bases). The CDR3 consists of 12 residues. Germline V lookup: CDR1 MNHEY, CDR2 SVGEGT. V gave up 4 bases and J gave up 12 bases, with 16 bases separating them.

The J gene is TRBJ1-1, the V gene TRBV10-2; D not resolved. The CDR3 loop spans 17 amino acids. The germline gives CDR1 WSHSY, CDR2 SAAADI. Deletions cut 3 bases from V and 0 bases from J, with 17 bases between. The CDR3 DNA is TGCGCCAGCAGTGATTTGTCAGGCTCGGCAATGAACACTGAAGCTTTCTTT. Translating gives CASSDLSGSAMNTEAFF.

V is TRBV5-8 and J is TRBJ2-7, with 13 bases identical to TRBD2. Germline assignment: CDR1 SGHTS and CDR2 YDEGEE. With 2 bases clipped from V and 7 bases from J, the junction kept 6 bases outside the gene matches. The CDR3 runs to 15 residues. The CDR3 loop is CASSLLAGGPGEQYF. The CDR3 region has the DNA TGTGCCAGCAGCTTACTAGCGGGAGGGCCGGGGGAGCAGTACTTC.

This clone came up a few times. V and J are TRBV11-3 and TRBJ1-1; D may be TRBD1 (5 bases). The CDR3 runs 12 residues. CDR1 SGHNT and CDR2 YENEEA come from the germline V gene. V lost 5 bases to trimming and J lost 5 bases, with 9 bases between them. CDR3 amino acids: CASSKDKTEAFF. CDR3 coding DNA: TGTGCCAGCAGCAAGGACAAGACTGAAGCTTTCTTT.

This clone was counted only a few times. The chain recombines TRBV9 with TRBJ1-2; 7 bases map to TRBD1. The CDR3 contains 16 residues. The junction had 9 bases not matched to a gene; V was cut back by 3 bases and J by 1 base. CDR1 is SGDLS and CDR2 is YYNGEE in the germline V gene. The chain's CDR3 is CASSEGRDSHNYGYTF. The CDR3, as DNA: TGTGCCAGCAGCGAGGGACGGGACAGTCATAACTATGGCTACACCTTC.

V and J are TRBV30 and TRBJ1-5; D is possibly TRBD1 (6 bases). The CDR3 is 15 residues long. The germline V and J ends were trimmed by 1 base and 3 bases, with 13 bases remaining between them. Germline V CDR1 and CDR2: GTSNPN, SVGIG (reference sequence). The CDR3: CAWSGGRSLNQPQHF. The CDR3 DNA follows: TGTGCCTGGAGTGGGGGGCGGTCACTCAATCAGCCCCAGCATTTT.

The chain recombines TRBV25-1 with TRBJ2-3; 8 bases are a match to TRBD2. The CDR3 runs to 16 residues. With V trimmed by 3 bases and J by 1 base, 6 bases remained unmatched. The germline V gene encodes CDR1 MGHDK and CDR2 SYGVNS. CDR3 sequence reads: CASSDPGRAGTDTQYF. The CDR3 DNA is TGTGCCAGCAGTGACCCCGGGAGGGCGGGCACAGATACGCAGTATTTT.

This clone was found a few times. One junction end does not reproduce the germline sequence, and a read error may be involved. This rearrangement joins TRBV6-2 or TRBV6-3 to TRBJ2-7; D unclear. This CDR3 has 11 amino acids. Looked up from germline, CDR1 is MNHEY and CDR2 is SVGEGT. The CDR3: CASSNSIEQYF. The CDR3 bases are TGTGCCAGCAGTAACTCCATCGAGCAGTACTTC.

V gene TRBV6-1 combines with J gene TRBJ1-2, with 8 nucleotides matching TRBD1. The V gene's germline CDR1 is MNHNS and CDR2 SASEGT. Germline trimming cut 2 bases from V and 8 bases from J; bases unmatched to any gene: 13. The CDR3 sequence is 16 residues long. The CDR3 sequence is CASSENVGQGKRGYTF. CDR3 nucleotide sequence: TGTGCCAGCAGTGAAAACGTAGGACAGGGCAAACGCGGCTACACCTTC.

The chain has TRBV5-1 and TRBJ2-1; TRBD1 aligns across 11 bases. V shed 4 bases, J shed 7 bases, and the junction held 7 bases outside the gene matches. The CDR3 has 15 amino acids. Germline CDR1 reads SGHRS; CDR2 reads YFSETQ. CDR3 sequence: CASSPDRGLSNEQFF. The CDR3 nucleotides are TGCGCCAGCAGCCCGGACAGGGGGCTTTCTAATGAGCAGTTCTTC.

V and J are TRBV6-2 or TRBV6-3 and TRBJ2-7; 10 positions agree with TRBD1. The ends lost 5 bases at V and 2 bases at J; junction bases unmatched: 3. CDR3 size: 14 residues. Germline CDR1 MNHEY, CDR2 SVGEGT. The CDR3: CASSVDRGPYEQYF. DNA for the CDR3: TGTGCCAGCAGTGTCGACAGGGGGCCCTACGAGCAGTACTTC.

The chain employs TRBV2 and TRBJ1-1, with D unresolved. Per the germline V gene, CDR1 is SNHLY and CDR2 is FYNNEI. The CDR3 loop spans 12 amino acids. Trimming cost V 7 bases and J 7 bases, with 13 bases left between them. This chain's CDR3 is CASTMGTYEAFF. The CDR3 region has the DNA TGTGCCAGCACAATGGGCACATATGAAGCTTTCTTT. The full variable domain, rest sourced from reference TRBV2 and TRBJ1-1, is EPEVTQTPSHQVTQMGQEVILRCVPISNHLYFYWYRQILGQKVEFLVSFYNNEISEKSEIFDDQFSVERPDGSNFTLKIRSTKLEDSAMYFCASTMGTYEAFFGQGTRLTVV.

The rearrangement uses TRBV27 and TRBJ1-6, with D maybe TRBD1 (6 bases). The CDR3 extends over 14 amino acids. The germline gives CDR1 MNHEY, CDR2 SMNVEV (reference sequence). With 7 bases removed from V and 5 bases from J, the gap between germline ends came to 12 bases. CDR3 region: CASTRQVDNSPLHF. The CDR3 nucleotides are TGTGCCAGCACTCGACAGGTAGATAATTCACCCCTCCACTTT.

The CDR3 region is CASSQDRGALGGYTF. CDR3 nucleotides: TGCGCCAGCAGCCAAGACCGGGGGGCCCTAGGAGGCTACACCTTC. This chain uses TRBV4-3 with TRBJ1-2; possibly TRBD1 for D (6 bases). V was clipped by 0 bases and J by 8 bases, with 16 bases between them. The germline V gene has CDR1 LGHNA and CDR2 YSLEER. The CDR3 sequence is 15 residues long.

The chain links TRBV6-5 to TRBJ2-7; 10 bases line up with TRBD2. The CDR3 consists of 14 residues. With V trimmed by 8 bases and J by 2 bases, 6 bases remained unmatched. Germline lookup yields CDR1 MNHEY and CDR2 SVGAGI. The CDR3 loop is CASRSSGGTYEQYF. CDR3 DNA: TGTGCCAGCCGTTCTAGCGGGGGTACCTACGAGCAGTACTTC.

The rearrangement uses TRBV4-2 and TRBJ1-1; 8 nucleotides match TRBD1. J lost 3 bases, V lost 5 bases, and 11 bases had no gene match. The CDR3 is 16 residues long. Germline lookup yields CDR1 LGHNA and CDR2 YNFKEQ. CDR3 sequence reads: CASSLTDRAADTEAFF. The CDR3 coding sequence is TGTGCCAGCAGCTTAACGGACAGGGCGGCGGACACTGAAGCTTTCTTT.

The chain links TRBV18 to TRBJ2-7, with TRBD1 identical over 7 bases. V trimming: 3 bases; J trimming: 3 bases; junction bases outside the gene matches: 2. CDR1 and CDR2 from the germline V gene are KGHSH and LQKENI. The CDR3 loop spans 13 amino acids. The CDR3 spells CASSPHRGYEQYF. DNA of the CDR3: TGTGCCAGCTCACCCCACAGGGGCTACGAGCAGTACTTC. The full variable domain, its missing parts supplied by reference TRBV18 and TRBJ2-7, is NAGVMQNPRHLVRRRGQEARLRCSPMKGHSHVYWYRQLPEEGLKFMVYLQKENIIDESGMPKERFSAEFPKEGPSILRIQQVVRGDSAAYFCASSPHRGYEQYFGPGTRLTVT.

This chain connects TRBV19 to TRBJ2-7, with 7 bases matching TRBD1. The V gene's germline CDR1 is LNHDA and CDR2 SQIVND (reference sequence). V lost 6 bases and J lost 3; bases outside the gene matches: 2. The length of the CDR3 is 12 residues. In nucleotides, the CDR3 is TGTGCCAGTAGACAGGGGAACTACGAGCAGTACTTC. It encodes CASRQGNYEQYF.